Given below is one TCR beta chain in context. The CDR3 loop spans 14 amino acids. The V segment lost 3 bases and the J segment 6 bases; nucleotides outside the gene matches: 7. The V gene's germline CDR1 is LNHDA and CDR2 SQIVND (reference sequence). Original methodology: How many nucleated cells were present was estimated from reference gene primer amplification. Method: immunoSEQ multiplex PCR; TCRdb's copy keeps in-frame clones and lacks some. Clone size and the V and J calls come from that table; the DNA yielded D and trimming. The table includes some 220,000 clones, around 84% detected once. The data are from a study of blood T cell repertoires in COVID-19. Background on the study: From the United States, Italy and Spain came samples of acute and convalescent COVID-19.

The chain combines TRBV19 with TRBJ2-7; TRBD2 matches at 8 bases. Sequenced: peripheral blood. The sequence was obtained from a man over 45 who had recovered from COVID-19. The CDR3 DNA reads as TGTGCCAGTAGTATGGTAGCGGGACTTGTCGAGCAGTACTTC. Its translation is CASSMVAGLVEQYF.